The following is a TCR beta chain sequence with its context. The target antigen is unknown. The repertoire was sequenced with immunoSEQ multiplex PCR; TCRdb's copy has only in-frame clones and lacks some. The table has tens of thousands of clones, just over 85% seen once. Germline CDR1 and CDR2: SGHTS and YDEGEE. CDR3 length: 14 amino acids. V lost 4 bases to trimming and J lost 7 bases; unmatched junction nucleotides: 9. This sample was included in a study of OX40 agonist ivuxolimab in advanced cancers. As for the study in general: Patients receiving dose escalation had hepatocellular carcinoma, melanoma, renal cell or head and neck cancer. Partial responses were achieved by three patients: one hepatocellular carcinoma, two cutaneous melanoma.

Study-level points and caveats: CD4+ and CD8+ blood T cells expanded clonally by week 6 at 0.1 to 3.0 mg/kg.

This sequence originates from an adult with an advanced solid tumor such as melanoma, head and neck, liver or kidney cancer. Sample: CD4+ or CD8+ T cells sorted from blood, taken in a trial of the OX40 agonist ivuxolimab. The chain has TRBV5-8 and TRBJ2-7; 9 bases are shared with TRBD2. The CDR3 nucleotides read TGTGCCAGCAGCCGCGGGACTAGCCAGTATGAGCAGTACTTC. Translated, it gives CASSRGTSQYEQYF.